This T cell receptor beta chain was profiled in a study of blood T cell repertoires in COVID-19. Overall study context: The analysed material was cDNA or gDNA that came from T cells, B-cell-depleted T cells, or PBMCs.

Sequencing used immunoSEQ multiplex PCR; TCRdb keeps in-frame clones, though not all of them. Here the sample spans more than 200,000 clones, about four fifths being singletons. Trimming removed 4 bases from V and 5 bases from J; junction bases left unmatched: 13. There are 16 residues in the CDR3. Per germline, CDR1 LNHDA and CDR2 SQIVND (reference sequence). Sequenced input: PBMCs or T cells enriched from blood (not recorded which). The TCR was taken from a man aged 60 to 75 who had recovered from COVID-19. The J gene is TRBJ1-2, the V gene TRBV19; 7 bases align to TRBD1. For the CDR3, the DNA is TGTGCCAGTAGTAACCCGGACAGGCGGCAGGGTTATGGCTACACCTTC. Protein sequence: CASSNPDRRQGYGYTF.